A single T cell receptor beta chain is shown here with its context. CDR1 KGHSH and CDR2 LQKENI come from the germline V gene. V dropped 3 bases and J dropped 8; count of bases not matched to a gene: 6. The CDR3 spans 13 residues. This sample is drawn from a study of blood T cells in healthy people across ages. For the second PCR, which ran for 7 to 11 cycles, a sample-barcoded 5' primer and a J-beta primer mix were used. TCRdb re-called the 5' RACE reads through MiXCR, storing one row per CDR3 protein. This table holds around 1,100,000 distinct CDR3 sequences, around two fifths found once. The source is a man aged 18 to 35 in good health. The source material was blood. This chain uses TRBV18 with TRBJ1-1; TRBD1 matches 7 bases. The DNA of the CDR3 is TGTGCCAGCTCACCGCGACAGGGTGACGAAGCTTTCTTT. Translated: CASSPRQGDEAFF. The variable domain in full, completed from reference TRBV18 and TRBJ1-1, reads NAGVMQNPRHLVRRRGQEARLRCSPMKGHSHVYWYRQLPEEGLKFMVYLQKENIIDESGMPKERFSAEFPKEGPSILRIQQVVRGDSAAYFCASSPRQGDEAFFGQGTRLTVV.